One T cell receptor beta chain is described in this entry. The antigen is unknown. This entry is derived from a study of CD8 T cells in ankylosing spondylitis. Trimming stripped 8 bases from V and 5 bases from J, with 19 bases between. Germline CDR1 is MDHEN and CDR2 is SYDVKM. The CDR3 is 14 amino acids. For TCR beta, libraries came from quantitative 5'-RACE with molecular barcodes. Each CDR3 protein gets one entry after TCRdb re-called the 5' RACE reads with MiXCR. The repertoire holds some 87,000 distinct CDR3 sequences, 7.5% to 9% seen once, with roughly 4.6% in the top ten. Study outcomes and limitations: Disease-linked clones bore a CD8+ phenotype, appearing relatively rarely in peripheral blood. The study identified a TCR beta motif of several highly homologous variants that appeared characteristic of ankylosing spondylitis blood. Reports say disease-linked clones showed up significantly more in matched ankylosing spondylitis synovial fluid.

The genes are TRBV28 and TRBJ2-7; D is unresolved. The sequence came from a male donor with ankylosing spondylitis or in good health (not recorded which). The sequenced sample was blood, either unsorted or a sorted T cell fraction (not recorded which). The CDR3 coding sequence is TGTGCCAGCGGGGTAGTTGGGGTCAACGACGAGCAGTACTTC. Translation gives CASGVVGVNDEQYF.